The 27 T cell receptor beta chains listed next were all sequenced from one sample in a study of CD8 T cells in Susac syndrome. Random-hexamer reverse transcription was applied to roughly 0.5 to 1 ug RNA. TCRdb reprocessed the immunoSEQ multiplex PCR reads with MiXCR, giving one entry per CDR3 protein. The table shows about 200,000 distinct CDR3 sequences, with roughly 94% occurring only once. Sequencing was performed on CD4+ T cells from PBMCs. The receptors here all came from a human donor in good health.

V gene TRBV12-3 or TRBV12-4 combines with J gene TRBJ2-2, with no clear D. The CDR3 length is 15 residues. V lost 3 bases and J lost 1, with 9 bases in between. This chain's CDR3 is CASSLTVGNTGELFF. The CDR3 DNA sequence: TGTGCCAGCAGTTTGACGGTGGGGAACACCGGGGAGCTGTTTTTT.

This chain connects TRBV10-2 to TRBJ2-6; D may be TRBD1 (5 bases). The germline gives CDR1 WSHSY, CDR2 SAAADI. This CDR3 region has 14 residues. V was pared by 6 bases and J by 0 bases, with 6 bases between. CDR3 loop: CASSDSSGANVLTF. The CDR3 DNA sequence: TGCGCCAGCAGCGACAGCTCTGGGGCCAACGTCCTGACTTTC.

The chain links TRBV5-1 to TRBJ2-3; TRBD1 agrees at 11 bases. The CDR3 has 16 residues. Germline V gene data show CDR1 as SGHRS and CDR2 as YFSETQ. Trimming at V came to 3 bases and at J to 5 bases, leaving 8 bases not matched to a gene. In DNA, the CDR3 is TGCGCCAGCAGCTCACCGGGACAGGGGGTTGGAGATACGCAGTATTTT. Amino acid sequence: CASSSPGQGVGDTQYF.

V and J are TRBV30 and TRBJ2-1, with D perhaps matching TRBD1 or TRBD2 (5 bases each). Looked up from germline, CDR1 is GTSNPN and CDR2 is SVGIG (reference sequence). V was cut by 5 bases and J by 8 bases, with 19 bases left in between. The CDR3 runs to 14 residues. The CDR3 protein is CAWDRPHGTDEQFF. CDR3 DNA: TGTGCCTGGGACCGCCCTCACGGGACGGATGAGCAGTTCTTC.

The V and J genes are TRBV7-2 and TRBJ2-3; no clear D gene. Trimming took off 1 base at V and 2 bases at J, with 10 bases between the two ends. This CDR3 contains 15 residues. Looked up from germline, CDR1 is SGHTA and CDR2 is FQGNSA. The CDR3 loop is CASSLGRLSTDTQYF. The CDR3 DNA is TGTGCCAGCAGCTTAGGGCGGCTGTCCACAGATACGCAGTATTTT.

The V call is TRBV7-9, the J call TRBJ2-2, with D uncertain. The CDR3 consists of 15 residues. Trimming left V 5 bases short and J 1 base short, with 11 bases between. Germline assignment: CDR1 SEHNR and CDR2 FQNEAQ (reference sequence). The CDR3 bases are TGTGCCAGCAGCCAGAGCGATGTGAACACCGGGGAGCTGTTTTTT. Translation gives CASSQSDVNTGELFF.

V and J are TRBV29-1 and TRBJ1-5; 9 bases are shared with TRBD1. The CDR3 contains 12 residues. V lost 6 bases, J lost 5 bases, and 2 bases stayed unmatched. Germline V gene lookup returns CDR1 SQVTM and CDR2 ANQGSEA. CDR3 in amino acids: CSVGQGDQPQHF. The CDR3, as DNA: TGCAGCGTGGGACAGGGAGATCAGCCCCAGCATTTT.

CDR3 sequence reads: CSVTGGDDEQYV. CDR3 nucleotide sequence: TGCAGCGTGACCGGGGGTGATGACGAGCAGTACGTC. V and J are TRBV29-1 and TRBJ2-7; D might be TRBD2 (6 bases). The CDR3 sequence is 12 residues long. The V and J ends lost 6 bases and 5 bases respectively, with 14 bases between them. Germline CDR1 is SQVTM and CDR2 is ANQGSEA.

The chain employs TRBV24-1 and TRBJ2-1, with D perhaps TRBD2 (6 bases). The germline V and J ends were trimmed by 5 bases and 0 bases, with 16 bases remaining between them. Looked up from germline, CDR1 is KGHDR and CDR2 is SFDVKD. The CDR3 contains 17 residues. The CDR3 DNA reads as TGTGCCACCAGTGGAAGTAGCGGCCTCAGCTCCTACAATGAGCAGTTCTTC. It yields the protein CATSGSSGLSSYNEQFF.

The gene calls are TRBV29-1 and TRBJ2-3; 8 bases align to TRBD2. Germline lookup yields CDR1 SQVTM and CDR2 ANQGSEA. The CDR3 is 15 residues long. V lost 6 bases, J lost 2 bases, and 10 bases stayed unmatched. The CDR3 is CSVGTSGGPTDTQYF. CDR3 in DNA: TGCAGCGTCGGCACTAGCGGAGGCCCCACAGATACGCAGTATTTT.

The chain uses TRBV19 and TRBJ1-5; 10 bases match TRBD1. Germline V CDR1 and CDR2: LNHDA, SQIVND (reference sequence). CDR3 length equals 15 residues. The V and J ends lost 7 bases and 3 bases, in that order; junction bases with no gene match: 6. The CDR3 is CASTPGQGPNQPQHF. As DNA, the CDR3 is TGTGCCAGTACGCCGGGACAGGGGCCCAATCAGCCCCAGCATTTT.

This rearrangement joins TRBV5-1 to TRBJ2-7; TRBD2 matches at 9 bases. There are 16 residues in the CDR3. Germline trimming cut 0 bases from V and 3 bases from J; bases unmatched to any gene: 7. Germline V lookup: CDR1 SGHRS, CDR2 YFSETQ. The CDR3 spells CASSLGLAGRIYEQYV. The DNA for the CDR3 is TGCGCCAGCAGCTTGGGCCTAGCGGGAAGAATCTACGAGCAGTACGTC.

This sequence joins TRBV24-1 and TRBJ2-3; D is unclear. V lost 3 bases, J lost 1 base, and 10 bases lay in between. This CDR3 has 15 residues. CDR1 is KGHDR and CDR2 is SFDVKD in the germline V gene. The CDR3 reads CATSDTADGTDTQYF. The CDR3 region has the DNA TGTGCCACCAGTGATACGGCGGATGGCACAGATACGCAGTATTTT.

The DNA for the CDR3 is TGTGCCAGCAGTCTTTCGGGACGGAACACTGAAGCTTTCTTT. This codes for CASSLSGRNTEAFF. This chain links TRBV28 with TRBJ1-1, with D possibly being TRBD1 (5 bases). From germline, CDR1 is MDHEN and CDR2 SYDVKM. The CDR3 has 14 amino acids. V lost 5 bases and J 1 base, leaving 11 bases between the germline ends.

The gene calls are TRBV28 and TRBJ2-7; 12 bases align to TRBD2. Looked up from germline, CDR1 is MDHEN and CDR2 is SYDVKM. The CDR3 extends over 15 amino acids. The V gene end was trimmed by 5 bases and the J gene end by 4 bases; junction bases not matched to a gene: 6. The CDR3 nucleotides read TGTGCCAGCAGTGAAGGACTAGCGGGAAGGTACGAGCAGTACGTC. Amino acid sequence: CASSEGLAGRYEQYV.

The chain is built from TRBV20-1 and TRBJ2-5; D uncertain. The CDR3 runs to 15 residues. Trimming shortened V by 0 bases and J by 0 bases, and 11 bases separated the two germline ends. Germline V CDR1 and CDR2: DFQATT, SNEGSKA (reference sequence). CDR3 in amino acids: CSARDPGQYQETQYF. For the CDR3, the DNA is TGCAGTGCTAGAGATCCCGGGCAGTACCAAGAGACCCAGTACTTC.

The V and J genes are TRBV20-1 and TRBJ2-3; 9 bases line up with TRBD1. Trimming cost V 5 bases and J 0 bases; bases outside gene matches: 9. From germline, CDR1 is DFQATT and CDR2 SNEGSKA (reference sequence). The CDR3 length is 16 residues. In nucleotides, the CDR3 is TGCAGTGCTGGACAGGGGCTAATTTCTAGCACAGATACGCAGTATTTT. It encodes CSAGQGLISSTDTQYF.

The chain has TRBV20-1 and TRBJ2-7; weak D call: TRBD2 (9 bases). CDR1 DFQATT and CDR2 SNEGSKA come from the germline V gene (reference sequence). Trimming pared 5 bases from V and 6 bases from J, leaving 29 bases between. This CDR3 has 17 residues. The CDR3 DNA is TGCAGTGCTGGTCAGGGGGCGAGTCTGGGGACTAGCTTCGAGCAGTACGTC. This codes for CSAGQGASLGTSFEQYV.

The chain couples TRBV27 to TRBJ2-7; D might be TRBD1 (6 bases). V lost 3 bases and J lost 3, with 18 bases in between. The CDR3 loop spans 16 amino acids. The germline V gene encodes CDR1 MNHEY and CDR2 SMNVEV (reference sequence). The CDR3 bases are TGTGCCAGCAGTTTCATTGGGGCAGGGGAGAGCTACGAGCAGTACTTC. This codes for CASSFIGAGESYEQYF.

V is TRBV29-1 and J is TRBJ1-5; TRBD1 matches at 12 bases. The trim removed 7 bases at V and 5 bases at J, leaving 6 bases unmatched. Germline V gene lookup returns CDR1 SQVTM and CDR2 ANQGSEA. The CDR3 covers 14 residues. The CDR3 protein is CSARDRGPDQPQHF. The CDR3 DNA follows: TGCAGCGCCCGGGACAGGGGGCCGGATCAGCCCCAGCATTTT. Filled out from reference TRBV29-1 and TRBJ1-5, the complete variable domain reads SAVISQKPSRDICQRGTSLTIQCQVDSQVTMMFWYRQQPGQSLTLIATANQGSEATYESGFVIDKFPISRPNLTFSTLTVSNMSPEDSSIYLCSARDRGPDQPQHFGDGTRLSIL.

The sample holds one count of this clonotype. The V and J genes are TRBV12-3 or TRBV12-4 and TRBJ1-2; TRBD1 is a possible D gene (6 bases). Trimming took 6 bases from V and 3 from J, leaving 17 bases between them. The CDR3 totals 15 residues. CDR3 sequence reads: CASSPGQQTDYGYTF. The CDR3 DNA is TGTGCCAGCAGCCCGGGACAACAAACCGACTATGGCTACACCTTC.

The gene calls are TRBV5-6 and TRBJ2-6; 7 nucleotides align to TRBD1. V was clipped by 5 bases and J by 2 bases; unmatched bases: 16. The CDR3 consists of 19 residues. CDR1 and CDR2 (germline): SGHDT, YYEEEE. The CDR3 DNA reads TGTGCCAGCAGTTCCCGCCCCGAGACAGGGATCGCTGGGGCCAACGTCCTGACTTTC. Its translation: CASSSRPETGIAGANVLTF.

CDR3 region: CASNRDGTVYGYTF. CDR3 coding DNA: TGTGCCAGCAACAGAGACGGGACAGTCTATGGCTACACCTTC. V and J are TRBV9 and TRBJ1-2; TRBD1 aligns across 7 bases. The CDR3 totals 14 residues. The V and J ends lost 6 bases and 4 bases, in that order; junction bases with no gene match: 9. Looked up from germline, CDR1 is SGDLS and CDR2 is YYNGEE.

In its sample, this clonotype was seen once. The gene calls are TRBV5-4 and TRBJ1-2; D is ambiguous. This CDR3 is 12 amino acids long. Trimming removed 7 bases from V and 0 bases from J, with 7 bases in between. Germline V lookup: CDR1 SGHNT, CDR2 YYREEE (reference sequence). The CDR3, as DNA: TGTGCCAGCCGAGACACTAACTATGGCTACACCTTC. This translates into CASRDTNYGYTF.

The CDR3 DNA reads TGTGCCAGCTCACCTCAACAGGGACTCGATACGCAGTATTTT. The encoded protein is CASSPQQGLDTQYF. The genes are TRBV18 and TRBJ2-3; the D gene could be TRBD1 or TRBD2 (6 bases each). CDR1 and CDR2 (germline): KGHSH, LQKENI. V shed 3 bases and J shed 6 bases, with 13 bases lying between them. The CDR3 spans 14 residues.

The rearrangement joins TRBV7-2 to TRBJ1-1, with TRBD1 matching 10 bases. Per germline, CDR1 SGHTA and CDR2 FQGNSA. The CDR3 runs to 14 residues. V shed 4 bases and J 3 bases; nucleotides not matched to a gene: 2. The CDR3 DNA sequence: TGTGCCAGCAGCTACGGGACAGGGGACACTGAAGCTTTCTTT. Translating it yields CASSYGTGDTEAFF. Based on the CDR3 plus reference TRBV7-2 and TRBJ1-1, the full variable domain is GAGVSQSPSNKVTEKGKDVELRCDPISGHTALYWYRQSLGQGLEFLIYFQGNSAPDKSGLPSDRFSAERTGGSVSTLTIQRTQQEDSAVYLCASSYGTGDTEAFFGQGTRLTVV.

This sequence joins TRBV5-6 and TRBJ2-1; the match to TRBD1 covers 7 bases. Per the germline V gene, CDR1 is SGHDT and CDR2 is YYEEEE. Trimming at V came to 2 bases and at J to 3 bases, leaving 5 bases not matched to a gene. The CDR3 is 15 residues long. Written as DNA, the CDR3 is TGTGCCAGCAGCTTCGGGACAGATTTCTACAATGAGCAGTTCTTC. Protein: CASSFGTDFYNEQFF. The complete variable domain, with remaining parts taken from reference TRBV5-6 and TRBJ2-1, reads DAGVTQSPTHLIKTRGQQVTLRCSPKSGHDTVSWYQQALGQGPQFIFQYYEEEERQRGNFPDRFSGHQFPNYSSELNVNALLLGDSALYLCASSFGTDFYNEQFFGPGTRLTVL.